The 27 T cell receptor beta chains presented below share a single source sample, sequenced in a study of cytomegalovirus exposure and HLA in healthy donors. Researchers ran the PCR with 60 Vbeta and 13 Jbeta primers. The table came from immunoSEQ multiplex PCR; TCRdb's copy has only in-frame clones and leaves some out. The table has approximately 88,000 clones, 64% seen once. What was sequenced was PBMCs. The receptor set was obtained from a man in his fifties or sixties in good health and CMV-seronegative.

This clone was observed a handful of times. The V and J genes are TRBV6-4 and TRBJ2-2, with 8 bases identical to TRBD1. There are 15 residues in the CDR3. V trimming: 3 bases; J trimming: 2 bases; junction bases outside the gene matches: 2. Germline assignment: CDR1 MRHNA and CDR2 SNTAGT. CDR3 nucleotide sequence: TGTGCCAGCAGTGAAGGACAGGGCAACACCGGGGAGCTGTTTTTT. Translating gives CASSEGQGNTGELFF.

The genes are TRBV6-5 and TRBJ1-1; 7 nucleotides match TRBD1. V lost 5 bases to trimming and J lost 4 bases; unmatched junction nucleotides: 10. There are 15 residues in the CDR3. Germline loops: CDR1 MNHEY, CDR2 SVGAGI. The CDR3 is CASSLYRGGSTEAFF. CDR3 sequence (DNA): TGTGCCAGCAGTCTATACAGGGGAGGTTCCACTGAAGCTTTCTTT.

V usage is TRBV4-1 and J usage is TRBJ2-3; 8 nucleotides line up with TRBD1. The germline CDR1 and CDR2 sequences are MGHRA and YSYEKL. V lost 7 bases, J lost 1 base, and 4 bases stayed unmatched. CDR3 size: 14 residues. DNA for the CDR3: TGCGCCAGCACCCCGGGACAGGGCACAGATACGCAGTATTTT. It encodes CASTPGQGTDTQYF.

This clone appeared many times. This chain joins TRBV2 and TRBJ2-1; 9 nucleotides match TRBD1. The length of the CDR3 is 16 residues. From germline, CDR1 is SNHLY and CDR2 FYNNEI. V shed 4 bases, J shed 4 bases, and the junction held 8 bases outside the gene matches. CDR3 DNA sequence: TGTGCCAGCAGTGGGTTGGGGACAGGGAGGTACAATGAGCAGTTCTTC. Its translation is CASSGLGTGRYNEQFF.

The chain couples TRBV7-9 to TRBJ1-2; D is undetermined. There are 15 residues in the CDR3. V gave up 0 bases and J gave up 1 base, with 9 bases separating them. Germline CDR1 reads SEHNR; CDR2 reads FQNEAQ (reference sequence). The chain's CDR3 is CASSLAEFYNYGYTF. DNA for the CDR3: TGTGCCAGCAGCTTAGCAGAATTCTATAACTATGGCTACACCTTC.

The chain has TRBV5-1 and TRBJ2-1; 9 bases agree with TRBD1. The CDR3 spans 17 residues. Germline trimming cut 1 base from V and 8 bases from J; bases unmatched to any gene: 13. Germline V gives CDR1 SGHRS, CDR2 YFSETQ. This chain's CDR3 is CASSLIGPGQGKDEQFF. The CDR3, as DNA: TGCGCCAGCAGCTTGATTGGGCCGGGACAGGGAAAGGATGAGCAGTTCTTC.

V usage is TRBV27 and J usage is TRBJ1-1, with a weak D call TRBD1 (6 bases). Germline CDR1 and CDR2: MNHEY and SMNVEV (reference sequence). The CDR3 is 15 residues long. The germline V and J ends were trimmed by 5 bases and 0 bases, with 13 bases remaining between them. CDR3 amino acids: CASSLTRGMNTEAFF. The DNA of the CDR3 is TGTGCCAGCAGTCTAACCAGGGGAATGAACACTGAAGCTTTCTTT.

This chain joins TRBV11-2 and TRBJ2-5; the D is unclear. Germline V gene lookup returns CDR1 SGHAT and CDR2 FQNNGV. This CDR3 region has 14 residues. V was shortened by 5 bases and J by 6 bases, with 16 bases between the two germline ends. The DNA of the CDR3 is TGTGCCAGCAGCGCGGTATCGACGGCCAAGACCCAGTACTTC. It is translated as CASSAVSTAKTQYF.

V and J are TRBV30 and TRBJ1-3; D is perhaps TRBD1 (5 bases). Germline V gives CDR1 GTSNPN, CDR2 SVGIG (reference sequence). The CDR3 has 13 amino acids. Trimming stripped 3 bases from V and 5 bases from J, with 11 bases between. In nucleotides, the CDR3 is TGTGCCTGGAGCTCAGGGCTTAGAAACACCATATATTTT. It codes for CAWSSGLRNTIYF. Using reference TRBV30 and TRBJ1-3 for the parts outside the CDR3, the full variable domain is SQTIHQWPATLVQPVGSPLSLECTVEGTSNPNLYWYRQAAGRGLQLLFYSVGIGQISSEVPQNLSASRPQDRQFILSSKKLLLSDSGFYLCAWSSGLRNTIYFGEGSWLTVV.

The chain links TRBV5-4 to TRBJ1-6, with 8 bases lining up with TRBD1. The germline V gene has CDR1 SGHNT and CDR2 YYREEE (reference sequence). The CDR3 contains 15 residues. J was trimmed by 8 bases and V by 4 bases; bases with no gene match: 8. In nucleotides, the CDR3 is TGTGCCAGCAGCAGCCGGACAGGGATGGATTCACCCCTCCACTTT. This codes for CASSSRTGMDSPLHF.

This chain links TRBV18 with TRBJ1-1; TRBD1 matches 7 bases. CDR3 length: 14 amino acids. The V gene's germline CDR1 is KGHSH and CDR2 LQKENI. V lost 5 bases, J lost 3 bases, and 6 bases stayed unmatched. CDR3 nucleotide sequence: TGTGCCAGCTCATCACAGGGGAGGGACACTGAAGCTTTCTTT. Translation: CASSSQGRDTEAFF.

J is TRBJ2-3 and V is TRBV5-6; TRBD1 agrees at 10 bases. Per germline, CDR1 SGHDT and CDR2 YYEEEE. This CDR3 has 13 residues. V shed 4 bases and J 9 bases; nucleotides not matched to a gene: 5. The CDR3 reads CASSGTGVSTQYF. CDR3 DNA: TGTGCCAGCAGCGGGACAGGGGTTTCGACGCAGTATTTT.

The count of this clone is one. This chain uses TRBV19 with TRBJ2-7; the match to TRBD2 covers 12 bases. The CDR3 loop spans 13 amino acids. Germline CDR1 is LNHDA and CDR2 is SQIVND (reference sequence). For the CDR3, the DNA is TGTGCTACGCGCTGGACTAGCGGGACCGAGCAGTACTTC. This sequence encodes CATRWTSGTEQYF.

This chain joins TRBV18 and TRBJ2-6, with D unresolved. V was pared by 4 bases and J by 1 base, with 11 bases between. The CDR3 extends over 16 amino acids. Germline-derived CDR1 and CDR2 are KGHSH and LQKENI. The CDR3 region is CASSRVPASGANVLTF. CDR3 nucleotide sequence: TGTGCCAGCTCACGGGTCCCAGCGTCTGGGGCCAACGTCCTGACTTTC. The full variable domain, with the rest looked up from reference TRBV18 and TRBJ2-6, is NAGVMQNPRHLVRRRGQEARLRCSPMKGHSHVYWYRQLPEEGLKFMVYLQKENIIDESGMPKERFSAEFPKEGPSILRIQQVVRGDSAAYFCASSRVPASGANVLTFGAGSRLTVL.

This clone was counted only a few times. V is TRBV4-2 and J is TRBJ2-7; 7 bases are shared with TRBD2. Germline CDR1 and CDR2: LGHNA and YNFKEQ. With V trimmed by 6 bases and J by 4 bases, 15 bases remained unmatched. This CDR3 is 16 amino acids long. The CDR3 loop reads CASSFQVGLAVYEQYF. Here the CDR3 DNA reads TGTGCCAGCAGTTTCCAGGTCGGCCTAGCGGTTTACGAGCAGTACTTC.

V usage is TRBV5-4 and J usage is TRBJ2-5, with 9 bases aligning to TRBD2. CDR1 is SGHNT and CDR2 is YYREEE in the germline V gene (reference sequence). With V trimmed by 5 bases and J by 3 bases, 8 bases remained unmatched. CDR3 length: 15 residues. This CDR3 reads CASSPGVAGEETQYF. The CDR3 region has the DNA TGTGCCAGCAGTCCCGGGGTAGCGGGGGAAGAGACCCAGTACTTC.

This chain uses TRBV4-1 with TRBJ2-5; 7 bases are a match to TRBD2. The J call is doubtful: the DNA matches TRBJ2-7 better. CDR1 and CDR2 from the germline V gene are MGHRA and YSYEKL. This CDR3 has 14 residues. CDR3 loop: CASSLRLASYEQYF. The CDR3 DNA reads as TGCGCCAGCAGCCTTCGACTAGCATCCTACGAGCAGTACTTC.

This sequence joins TRBV28 and TRBJ1-5, with D perhaps TRBD1 (6 bases). The CDR3 covers 15 residues. V lost 6 bases and J lost 2, with 14 bases in between. Germline V gene lookup returns CDR1 MDHEN and CDR2 SYDVKM. The CDR3 coding sequence is TGTGCCAGCAGCGCGCCGGGGGGCGGCAATCAGCCCCAGCATTTT. It translates to CASSAPGGGNQPQHF. Full variable domain (outside the CDR3, taken from reference TRBV28 and TRBJ1-5): DVKVTQSSRYLVKRTGEKVFLECVQDMDHENMFWYRQDPGLGLRLIYFSYDVKMKEKGDIPEGYSVSREKKERFSLILESASTNQTSMYLCASSAPGGGNQPQHFGDGTRLSIL.

The chain couples TRBV5-1 to TRBJ2-1, with 11 positions matching TRBD2. Germline V lookup: CDR1 SGHRS, CDR2 YFSETQ. This CDR3 has 17 residues. Losses at the gene ends were 1 base for V and 7 bases for J; bases not matched to a gene: 10. The CDR3 DNA reads TGCGCCAGCAGCTTGACTAGCGGGAGAAGGAGTCGTAATGAGCAGTTCTTC. It encodes CASSLTSGRRSRNEQFF.

The rearrangement uses TRBV13 and TRBJ2-3, with D maybe TRBD2 (6 bases). This CDR3 spans 16 amino acids. Trimming removed 2 bases at V and 2 bases at J, with 14 bases between. Germline CDR1 reads PRHDT; CDR2 reads FYEKMQ (reference sequence). The DNA for the CDR3 is TGTGCCAGCAGCTTATTTGATAGCGGAAACACAGATACGCAGTATTTT. Protein: CASSLFDSGNTDTQYF.

The V and J genes are TRBV19 and TRBJ1-2; D is ambiguous. CDR3 length: 14 amino acids. Germline CDR1 reads LNHDA; CDR2 reads SQIVND (reference sequence). The V and J ends lost 3 bases and 2 bases respectively, with 10 bases between them. The CDR3 nucleotides are TGTGCCAGTAGTATTGATCACAGAAACTATGGCTACACCTTC. Protein product: CASSIDHRNYGYTF.

The table lists this clone with a count of one. Sequence at one end of the junction differs from germline and may be a read error. The CDR3 protein is CSSSSKNTEAFF. The CDR3 DNA sequence: TGTTCCAGCAGCTCTAAAAACACTGAAGCTTTCTTT. The gene calls are TRBV7-9 and TRBJ1-1; unclear D gene. CDR1 is SEHNR, CDR2 FQNEAQ, per germline (reference sequence). The CDR3 runs 12 residues.

The gene calls are TRBV4-1 and TRBJ2-1, with 12 bases that match TRBD2. This CDR3 region has 20 residues. V was pared by 2 bases and J by 3 bases, with 14 bases of the junction left unmatched. Germline values: CDR1 MGHRA, CDR2 YSYEKL. Here the CDR3 DNA reads TGCGCCAGCAGCCAACCCAAGACCCCTCGGACTAGCGGGGACTACAATGAGCAGTTCTTC. This translates into CASSQPKTPRTSGDYNEQFF.

The V gene is TRBV28, the J gene TRBJ1-6; 7 nucleotides line up with TRBD1. This CDR3 region has 15 residues. In germline, CDR1 is MDHEN, CDR2 SYDVKM. With 10 bases clipped from V and 3 bases from J, the junction kept 9 bases outside the gene matches. This chain's CDR3 is CATRDRQDYNSPLHF. The CDR3, as DNA: TGTGCCACTCGGGACAGACAAGACTATAATTCACCCCTCCACTTT.

The gene calls are TRBV6-1 and TRBJ2-5; 7 bases line up with TRBD1. Near its end, the DNA agrees better with TRBJ2-7, so the J call may be wrong. Germline CDR1 is MNHNS and CDR2 is SASEGT. CDR3 length equals 13 residues. CDR3 in amino acids: CASLDRVYYEQYF. CDR3 nucleotide sequence: TGTGCCAGCCTTGACAGGGTCTACTACGAGCAGTACTTC.

The chain links TRBV7-9 to TRBJ2-1, with 9 bases matching TRBD2. V trimming: 6 bases; J trimming: 9 bases; junction bases outside the gene matches: 15. CDR1 is SEHNR, CDR2 FQNEAQ, per germline (reference sequence). This CDR3 has 16 residues. CDR3 loop: CASRPSSGTHPGEQFF. The DNA for the CDR3 is TGTGCCAGCAGACCTTCTAGCGGGACGCACCCAGGTGAGCAGTTCTTC.

CDR3 region: CASSSYHGRRGSYEQYF. CDR3 coding DNA: TGTGCCAGCAGCTCTTACCACGGGAGGCGGGGTTCCTACGAGCAGTACTTC. The rearrangement links TRBV11-2 to TRBJ2-7, with 7 bases identical to TRBD2. The CDR3 has 17 amino acids. V lost 4 bases and J lost 1; bases outside the gene matches: 13. Germline CDR1 and CDR2: SGHAT and FQNNGV.